These 21 T cell receptor beta chains were all obtained from the same sample, sequenced in a study of blood T cell repertoires in COVID-19. Libraries were prepared by immunoSEQ multiplex PCR; TCRdb keeps only in-frame clonotypes and omits some of them. The sample holds hundreds of thousands of clones, roughly 89% seen once. Sample: peripheral blood. Every receptor here comes from a middle-aged man with acute or convalescent COVID-19.

In nucleotides, the CDR3 is TGCAGTGCTAGTCTCCCGGGACAGGGACCTTATAGCAATCAGCCCCAGCATTTT. It encodes CSASLPGQGPYSNQPQHF. The chain combines TRBV20-1 with TRBJ1-5; TRBD1 matches at 9 bases. The junction had 12 bases not matched to a gene; V was cut back by 3 bases and J by 0 bases. Germline V gene data show CDR1 as DFQATT and CDR2 as SNEGSKA (reference sequence). The CDR3 is made up of 18 amino acids.

The J gene is TRBJ2-2, the V gene TRBV12-3 or TRBV12-4; D unclear. The CDR3 loop spans 13 amino acids. V gave up 8 bases and J gave up 3 bases, with 10 bases separating them. The CDR3 region is CASFLTYTGELFF. The CDR3 bases are TGTGCCAGCTTCTTGACTTACACCGGGGAGCTGTTTTTT.

J is TRBJ2-3 and V is TRBV29-1, with D possibly matching TRBD2 (7 bases). Germline lookup yields CDR1 SQVTM and CDR2 ANQGSEA. This CDR3 is built from 12 residues. The CDR3, as DNA: TGCACCGCTCGAGGGGGGGCAGATACGCAGTATTTT. Its translation is CTARGGADTQYF.

The V gene is TRBV2, the J gene TRBJ1-6; 8 positions agree with TRBD1. Trimming took 6 bases from V and 10 from J; bases not matched to a gene: 8. The germline gives CDR1 SNHLY, CDR2 FYNNEI. This CDR3 comprises 14 residues. The CDR3 spells CASSLDRARSPLHF. The CDR3 DNA reads as TGTGCCAGCAGCTTGGACAGGGCAAGGTCACCCCTCCACTTT.

The chain links TRBV27 to TRBJ1-3; D uncertain. The CDR3 is 14 residues long. With 6 bases removed from V and 0 bases from J, the gap between germline ends came to 9 bases. Germline V gene sequence: CDR1 MNHEY, CDR2 SMNVEV (reference sequence). CDR3 bases: TGTGCCAGCAGGCTAGCTGTCTCTGGAAACACCATATATTTT. It codes for CASRLAVSGNTIYF.

This clone was seen only once. This chain joins TRBV19 and TRBJ1-5; weak D call: TRBD1 (5 bases). Germline CDR1 is LNHDA and CDR2 is SQIVND (reference sequence). V lost 7 bases and J lost 1, with 11 bases in between. CDR3 length: 14 amino acids. CDR3 amino acids: CASNSGSSNQPQHF. The CDR3 region has the DNA TGTGCCAGTAATTCAGGGTCGAGCAATCAGCCCCAGCATTTT.

The V and J genes are TRBV2 and TRBJ2-3; 13 bases are a match to TRBD2. Trimming took 4 bases from V and 2 from J; bases not matched to a gene: 6. Germline CDR1 reads SNHLY; CDR2 reads FYNNEI. The CDR3 covers 17 residues. CDR3 DNA sequence: TGTGCCAGCAGTGCACCGGGACTAGCGGGGAACACAGATACGCAGTATTTT. This encodes CASSAPGLAGNTDTQYF.

J is TRBJ2-2 and V is TRBV9; TRBD2 might be the D (7 bases). CDR1 and CDR2 from the germline V gene are SGDLS and YYNGEE. The CDR3 spans 16 residues. Trimming took 4 bases from V and 3 from J, leaving 16 bases between them. The CDR3 is CASSKWSGGHTGELFF. For the CDR3, the DNA is TGTGCCAGCAGCAAGTGGTCGGGGGGCCACACCGGGGAGCTGTTTTTT.

The rearrangement joins TRBV18 to TRBJ2-2, with D possibly matching TRBD1 (6 bases). Per germline, CDR1 KGHSH and CDR2 LQKENI. The CDR3 is 13 residues long. The V end was cut by 3 bases, the J end by 5 bases, with 7 bases between. CDR3 residues: CASSPQGTGELFF. The CDR3 DNA reads TGTGCCAGCTCACCGCAGGGGACCGGGGAGCTGTTTTTT.

V is TRBV14 and J is TRBJ1-4; TRBD1 agrees at 8 bases. V gave up 3 bases and J gave up 5 bases; unmatched junction bases: 2. The germline V gene has CDR1 SGHDN and CDR2 FVKESK. This CDR3 spans 14 amino acids. CDR3 residues: CASSQTGVNEKLFF. CDR3 in DNA: TGTGCCAGCAGCCAGACAGGGGTGAATGAAAAACTGTTTTTT.

V usage is TRBV24-1 and J usage is TRBJ1-4, with 8 bases matching TRBD1. V shed 7 bases, J shed 0 bases, and the junction held 15 bases outside the gene matches. The CDR3 is 19 residues long. CDR1 is KGHDR and CDR2 is SFDVKD in the germline V gene. CDR3: CATRVRFPGQEATNEKLFF. The CDR3 DNA reads TGTGCCACCAGAGTAAGGTTTCCGGGACAGGAGGCAACTAATGAAAAACTGTTTTTT.

This chain connects TRBV10-2 to TRBJ1-6; D is unresolved. Trimming left V 3 bases short and J 2 bases short, with 14 bases between. The CDR3 is made up of 17 amino acids. The germline gives CDR1 WSHSY, CDR2 SAAADI. The CDR3 bases are TGCGCCAGCAGTGACGTCGTGGGAGCCACCTATAATTCACCCCTCCACTTT. It specifies CASSDVVGATYNSPLHF.

This clone was counted a single time. The CDR3 here is CASGLAPRGTGREKLFF. In DNA form, the CDR3 reads TGTGCTAGTGGTTTGGCCCCCCGGGGGACAGGGAGGGAAAAACTGTTTTTT. This chain uses TRBV12-5 with TRBJ1-4; TRBD1 matches at 9 bases. J was trimmed by 8 bases and V by 1 base; bases with no gene match: 11. This CDR3 has 17 amino acids. Germline CDR1 and CDR2: LGHNT and FRNRAP.

This chain connects TRBV29-1 to TRBJ2-3, with 9 positions matching TRBD1. The germline V gene has CDR1 SQVTM and CDR2 ANQGSEA. This CDR3 comprises 14 residues. V lost 7 bases to trimming and J lost 4 bases; unmatched junction nucleotides: 9. In DNA, the CDR3 is TGCAGCGCCCGAGACAGGGGGAGATCAGATACGCAGTATTTT. It codes for CSARDRGRSDTQYF.

The chain uses TRBV5-1 and TRBJ1-1; 7 nucleotides line up with TRBD1. This CDR3 is built from 14 residues. Germline V CDR1 and CDR2: SGHRS, YFSETQ. After removal of 2 bases from V and 4 bases from J, the junction contained 5 bases not matched to a gene. The CDR3 here is CASSFIGGGTEAFF. CDR3 nucleotides: TGCGCCAGCAGCTTCATAGGGGGCGGCACTGAAGCTTTCTTT.

V usage is TRBV7-3 and J usage is TRBJ2-3; D is possibly TRBD1 (7 bases). Germline CDR1 is SGHTA and CDR2 is FQGTGA. The CDR3 has 14 residues. Trimming took 5 bases from V and 3 from J, leaving 12 bases between them. The CDR3 spells CASSPQGGTDTQYF. The CDR3 DNA is TGTGCCAGCAGCCCGCAGGGGGGTACAGATACGCAGTATTTT.

This chain connects TRBV5-4 to TRBJ2-7, with a weak D call TRBD1 (5 bases). This CDR3 has 17 residues. Germline V gives CDR1 SGHNT, CDR2 YYREEE (reference sequence). Trimming took 6 bases from V and 2 from J, leaving 24 bases between them. CDR3 nucleotide sequence: TGTGCCAGCACCCTCCGAGGAAGGGGATCCGAGACCTACGAGCAGTACTTC. Translated, it gives CASTLRGRGSETYEQYF.

This clone came up a few times. V is TRBV11-2 and J is TRBJ1-2; D is uncertain. CDR1 is SGHAT, CDR2 FQNNGV, per germline. The CDR3 length is 15 residues. The V end lost 1 base, the J end lost 6 bases, and 15 bases lay between the germline ends. In DNA, the CDR3 is TGTGCCAGCAGCTTAGGAGCAGCCTGGAGGGATGGCTACACCTTC. This codes for CASSLGAAWRDGYTF.

V and J are TRBV19 and TRBJ2-1; D is ambiguous. Trimming left V 3 bases short and J 0 bases short, with 6 bases between. The CDR3 is made up of 14 amino acids. The germline V gene has CDR1 LNHDA and CDR2 SQIVND (reference sequence). In DNA, the CDR3 is TGTGCCAGTAGTATGACACTCTCCTACAATGAGCAGTTCTTC. It is translated as CASSMTLSYNEQFF.

This clone was detected only once. The chain joins TRBV10-3 to TRBJ2-7; weak D call: TRBD1 (5 bases). The CDR3 runs 16 residues. The germline V gene has CDR1 ENHRY and CDR2 SYGVKD. V was clipped by 1 base and J by 2 bases, with 15 bases between them. The chain's CDR3 is CAISEFDSLLAYEQYF. The CDR3 DNA reads as TGTGCCATCAGTGAGTTCGACAGCCTCCTAGCCTACGAGCAGTACTTC.

The gene calls are TRBV5-1 and TRBJ2-6; D uncertain. From germline, CDR1 is SGHRS and CDR2 YFSETQ. V was pared by 4 bases and J by 2 bases, with 13 bases between. The CDR3 has 16 amino acids. The CDR3 DNA sequence: TGCGCCAGCAGCGCCGGGTCCCTCCCTGGGGCCAACGTCCTGACTTTC. Protein sequence: CASSAGSLPGANVLTF.